This T cell receptor beta chain was documented in a study of T-cell reconstitution after alpha-beta-depleted transplantation in children (dated by TCRdb to 2015 to 2016). Background for the entire study: T-cell immune reconstitution after TCRalphabeta/CD19-depleted allogeneic hematopoietic cell transplantation in children was quantitatively tracked in the study by means of TCR repertoire profiling.

Preparation of the library involved PCR. These reads were obtained on an Illumina HiSeq 2500. TCR libraries were prepared with molecular barcoding, using unique molecular identifiers to normalize TCRbeta repertoire quantification. TCRdb cleaned the public reads at Q25 with fastp, built clones with MiXCR and kept in-frame beta chains. Under each unique CDR3 protein, matching rows form one entry showing the most common genes and DNA. Present in this sample are 150,000 to 250,000 distinct CDR3 sequences, about 14% of which were seen just once. The biggest ten clones account for roughly 13% of the sample. This clonotype was counted ten times or more. Its antigen specificity is not known. The sample holds no much larger clone one base away, and base qualities are not on file. V is pared back by 0 bases and J by 6 bases, with 12 bases lying between the germline termini. From the cysteine through the phenylalanine, the CDR3 covers 14 amino acids. Only CDR3 DNA remains: 42 bases, in frame from the first base. CDR1 and CDR2 are read off the germline V gene as SQVTM and ANQGSEA.

This specimen consisted of PBMCs from the stem cell graft donor, obtained from the stem cell graft. The V and J segments used are TRBV29-1 and TRBJ2-1; TRBD1 is possibly the D segment (5 matching bases). The TCR was taken from a human donor who donated a stem cell graft to a child with acute lymphoblastic leukemia. The DNA sequence reads TGCAGCGTTGAAGATCTTCGAAGGGGCAATGAGCAGTTCTTC. It codes for CSVEDLRRGNEQFF.